The next 2 T cell receptor beta chains were all read from a single sample in a study of radiotherapy plus CTLA-4 blockade in lung cancer. Produced via immunoSEQ multiplex PCR; TCRdb's table is partial and in-frame only. Altogether about 68,000 clones are present, less than 80% being singletons, with the ten largest covering approximately 9.3%. The sequenced sample was peripheral blood, obtained from a patient treated with radiotherapy plus ipilimumab. Receptors originate from a human donor with non-small cell lung cancer who had a complete response to radiotherapy plus ipilimumab.

The V gene is TRBV29-1, the J gene TRBJ2-7; unclear D gene. The CDR3 sequence is 12 residues long. Germline values: CDR1 SQVTM, CDR2 ANQGSEA. V shed 5 bases and J shed 3 bases, with 11 bases lying between them. The CDR3 loop is CSVRPGGYEQYF. In DNA form, the CDR3 reads TGCAGCGTTCGGCCCGGCGGCTACGAGCAGTACTTC.

This clone appeared a single time. This chain connects TRBV7-6 to TRBJ1-1; 8 bases match TRBD1. The germline gives CDR1 SGHVS, CDR2 FNYEAQ. The CDR3 totals 15 residues. With 5 bases clipped from V and 2 bases from J, the junction kept 7 bases outside the gene matches. The CDR3 reads CASSPLGQGNTEAFF. For the CDR3, the DNA is TGTGCCAGCAGCCCCCTCGGACAGGGAAACACTGAAGCTTTCTTT.